This is a list of T cell receptor beta chains from one sample in a study of shared clonotypes between healthy human individuals. The assay was immunoSEQ multiplex PCR, and TCRdb's table has in-frame clones only and misses some. The data contain some 2 million clones, 90% to 95% of them singletons. The specimen sequenced was naive CD4+ T cells sorted from blood. Receptors originate from a man aged 18 to 30 in good health. Each CDR3 is given with its conserved first and last residue. The D gene is left open where the match is weak. Some rows mark clone size as missing; the rest say once, few, many or name a class of expanded clone.

D gene	clone size	V gene	J gene	CDR3 protein	CDR3 DNA
TRBD1	once	TRBV6-5	TRBJ1-1	CASSSRTGVTEAFF	TGTGCCAGCAGTTCCAGGACAGGAGTCACTGAAGCTTTCTTT
-	once	TRBV6-5	TRBJ1-1	CASSLKVGHTEAFF	TGTGCCAGCAGCTTAAAAGTAGGGCATACTGAAGCTTTCTTT
-	-	TRBV5-1	TRBJ2-7	CASSLTGIYEQYF	TGCGCCAGCAGCTTGACAGGGATCTACGAGCAGTACTTC
-	-	TRBV28	TRBJ2-7	CASTQRVPYEQYF	TGTGCCAGCACCCAGCGAGTCCCCTACGAGCAGTACTTC
TRBD1	-	TRBV9	TRBJ2-7	CASSVLTGSGEQYF	TGTGCCAGCAGCGTCCTGACAGGGTCGGGCGAGCAGTACTTC
TRBD1	-	TRBV11-2	TRBJ2-7	CASRWDRDRAGEQYF	TGTGCCAGCCGATGGGACCGGGACAGGGCAGGAGAGCAGTACTTC
TRBD1	-	TRBV18	TRBJ2-5	CASSRTRTGAIEETQYF	TGTGCCAGCTCACGAACCAGGACAGGGGCCATCGAAGAGACCCAGTACTTC
-	-	TRBV19	TRBJ2-7	CASRGTDDNQQYF	TGTGCCAGCCGGGGGACAGACGATAACCAGCAGTACTTC
-	-	TRBV18	TRBJ2-7	CASSPLAGVTYEQYF	TGTGCCAGCTCACCATTAGCAGGCGTAACCTACGAGCAGTACTTC
-	-	TRBV6-5	TRBJ2-3	CASSYSVGSTDTQYF	TGTGCCAGCAGTTACTCAGTGGGGAGCACAGATACGCAGTATTTT
-	-	TRBV6-1	TRBJ1-6	CASSDGPSLGSPLHF	TGTGCCAGCAGTGACGGGCCATCTCTGGGTTCACCCCTCCACTTT
TRBD1	-	TRBV11-2	TRBJ2-7	CASSLGQGAAYEQYF	TGTGCCAGCAGCCTAGGACAGGGGGCAGCCTACGAGCAGTACTTC
-	-	TRBV6-1	TRBJ1-3	CASSIRTKAGNTIYF	TGTGCCAGCAGTATAAGGACCAAGGCGGGAAACACCATATATTTT
-	few	TRBV7-9	TRBJ1-6	CASSLRGNNSPLHF	TGTGCCAGCAGCTTAAGGGGGAATAATTCACCCCTCCACTTT
-	-	TRBV5-4	TRBJ2-3	CASSLSTRTDTQYF	TGTGCCAGCAGCTTGAGTACACGCACAGATACGCAGTATTTT
-	-	TRBV7-2	TRBJ1-5	CASSLRGGGNQPQHF	TGTGCCAGCAGCTTACGCGGAGGTGGCAATCAGCCCCAGCATTTT